This entry describes one T cell receptor beta chain. This record comes from a study of blood T cell repertoires in COVID-19. Study-wide context: From T cells, B-cell-depleted T cells, or PBMCs came the material, which was cDNA or gDNA.

Germline CDR1 SGHDT, CDR2 YYEEEE. CDR3 size: 15 residues. V lost 4 bases, J lost 4 bases, and 12 bases lay in between. In the study's own analysis: Amplification of reference gene primers was used by the study to estimate nucleated cell counts. The method was immunoSEQ multiplex PCR; TCRdb's version includes in-frame clones alone and lacks a portion of them. Clone size and the V and J calls come from that table; the DNA yielded D and trimming. The sample lists about 130,000 clones, almost 85% occurring once. The chain employs TRBV5-6 and TRBJ2-6, with no clear D. The sequence was obtained from a woman aged 25-40 years who had recovered from COVID-19. Sequencing used peripheral blood. CDR3 DNA: TGTGCCAGCAGCCTAAGCCCAACCGGGGCCAACGTCCTGACTTTC. Protein product: CASSLSPTGANVLTF.